A single sample gave rise to the 8 T cell receptor beta chains below, sequenced in a study of shared T cell receptors in the human thymus. Using immunoSEQ multiplex PCR, the repertoire was profiled, and TCRdb retains in-frame clones only, with some absent. The sample has 640,000 or so clones; around 87% are singletons. These data also featured in a second study, about human thymus T cells.

The sample consisted of thymocytes. These receptors originate from a boy in the first two years of life with a congenital heart defect.

The chain has TRBV23-1 and TRBJ1-3; no clear D. TRBV23-1 is an ORF; its function is uncertain. This CDR3 has 13 amino acids. V lost 7 bases to trimming and J lost 2 bases, with 9 bases between them. CDR3 sequence: CASISETGNTIYF. The CDR3 region has the DNA TGCGCCAGCATCTCAGAAACTGGAAACACCATATATTTT.

The chain uses TRBV6-6 and TRBJ2-7; TRBD2 agrees at 8 bases. The V and J ends lost 6 bases and 2 bases, in that order; junction bases with no gene match: 6. The CDR3 totals 14 residues. In germline, CDR1 is MNHNY, CDR2 SVGAGI (reference sequence). This chain's CDR3 is CASRVVLAAYEQYF. CDR3 nucleotides: TGTGCCAGCAGAGTTGTACTAGCGGCCTACGAGCAGTACTTC.

The chain has TRBV27 and TRBJ1-4; weak D call: TRBD1 (6 bases). The V and J ends lost 5 bases and 6 bases respectively, with 16 bases between them. From germline, CDR1 is MNHEY and CDR2 SMNVEV (reference sequence). The CDR3 loop spans 15 amino acids. CDR3 sequence reads: CASSEVGARYEKLFF. DNA for the CDR3: TGTGCCAGCAGTGAGGTGGGGGCCCGTTATGAAAAACTGTTTTTT.

The chain uses TRBV19 and TRBJ2-6, with D perhaps TRBD1 (7 bases). CDR3 length: 16 residues. Per germline, CDR1 LNHDA and CDR2 SQIVND (reference sequence). Deletions cut 10 bases from V and 1 base from J, with 17 bases between. Written as DNA, the CDR3 is TGTGCCACCTCAGCAGGGGGGAGGTCTGGGGCCAACGTCCTGACTTTC. Its translation: CATSAGGRSGANVLTF.

This chain joins TRBV7-9 and TRBJ2-1; TRBD1 agrees at 8 bases. CDR1 and CDR2 (germline): SEHNR, FQNEAQ (reference sequence). CDR3 length: 13 amino acids. V was pared by 1 base and J by 15 bases, with 8 bases of the junction left unmatched. The CDR3, as DNA: TGTGCCAGCAGCTTAGAACGACAGGGGATTCGGTTCTTC. Protein: CASSLERQGIRFF. The complete variable domain, with remaining parts taken from reference TRBV7-9 and TRBJ2-1, reads DTGVSQNPRHKITKRGQNVTFRCDPISEHNRLYWYRQTLGQGPEFLTYFQNEAQLEKSRLLSDRFSAERPKGSFSTLEIQRTEQGDSAMYLCASSLERQGIRFFGPGTRLTVL.

The chain carries TRBV5-1 and TRBJ2-7; 11 nucleotides line up with TRBD1. The length of the CDR3 is 19 residues. Losses at the gene ends were 0 bases for V and 8 bases for J; bases not matched to a gene: 19. Germline V gives CDR1 SGHRS, CDR2 YFSETQ. The CDR3 DNA reads as TGCGCCAGCAGCTTGGGGCTGGGACAGGGGGAGGGGGGCGCGAGCAAGCAGTACTTC. It is translated as CASSLGLGQGEGGASKQYF.

The gene calls are TRBV11-3 and TRBJ2-3; TRBD2 matches 8 bases. J lost 5 bases, V lost 1 base, and 2 bases had no gene match. CDR3 length: 14 residues. Germline-derived CDR1 and CDR2 are SGHNT and YENEEA. The CDR3 here is CASSLAGGVDTQYF. In DNA, the CDR3 is TGTGCCAGCAGCTTAGCGGGAGGGGTAGATACGCAGTATTTT.

The chain links TRBV9 to TRBJ2-5; 10 bases align to TRBD1. With 2 bases clipped from V and 5 bases from J, the junction kept 6 bases outside the gene matches. The CDR3 is 15 residues long. Germline V gene sequence: CDR1 SGDLS, CDR2 YYNGEE. CDR3 nucleotide sequence: TGTGCCAGCAGCGTGGTGACAGGGGGCTTGGAGACCCAGTACTTC. Translated: CASSVVTGGLETQYF.